The 6 T cell receptor beta chains given below trace back to one sample, sequenced in a study of cytomegalovirus exposure and HLA in healthy donors. Both 60 Vbeta primers and 13 Jbeta primers went into the PCR. Measured with immunoSEQ multiplex PCR; TCRdb has only the in-frame clones, and not every one. The sample has 90,000 to 120,000 clones; more than 65% are singletons. What was sequenced was PBMCs. Receptors were obtained from a woman between 18 and 30 years old in good health and CMV-seronegative.

This clone was picked up one time. The chain couples TRBV15 to TRBJ2-5; 8 bases line up with TRBD1. Germline V gives CDR1 LNHNV, CDR2 YYDKDF (reference sequence). The CDR3 spans 13 residues. V gave up 4 bases and J gave up 9 bases; unmatched junction bases: 7. CDR3: CATSIENRGAQYF. CDR3 DNA: TGTGCCACCAGCATCGAAAACAGGGGGGCCCAGTACTTC.

The chain joins TRBV30 to TRBJ2-5, with D unclear. Germline CDR1 and CDR2: GTSNPN and SVGIG (reference sequence). This CDR3 spans 13 amino acids. Trimming pared 0 bases from V and 2 bases from J, leaving 7 bases between. The CDR3 is CAWSVRSQETQYF. CDR3 coding DNA: TGTGCCTGGAGTGTACGGTCTCAAGAGACCCAGTACTTC.

The gene calls are TRBV5-6 and TRBJ1-2; perhaps TRBD1 as D (5 bases). The germline CDR1 and CDR2 sequences are SGHDT and YYEEEE. The CDR3 is 14 amino acids. V was cut by 4 bases and J by 8 bases, with 18 bases left in between. CDR3 sequence: CASSGADTNKGYTF. For the CDR3, the DNA is TGTGCCAGCAGCGGGGCGGATACCAACAAAGGCTACACCTTC.

The V and J genes are TRBV7-2 and TRBJ1-2; 9 nucleotides line up with TRBD1. The CDR3 loop spans 15 amino acids. Germline trimming cut 1 base from V and 7 bases from J; bases unmatched to any gene: 7. Germline V gene lookup returns CDR1 SGHTA and CDR2 FQGNSA. The CDR3 DNA is TGTGCCAGCAGCTTAGGAAAACAGGGGGCGCTTGGCTACACCTTC. Residues: CASSLGKQGALGYTF.

In nucleotides, the CDR3 is TGTGCCAGCAGAGCGGGTGATCGTCCCCAGCATTTT. It encodes CASRAGDRPQHF. The rearrangement links TRBV28 to TRBJ1-5, with D unclear. Trimming took 6 bases from V and 10 from J, leaving 13 bases between them. The CDR3 totals 12 residues. Germline V gene sequence: CDR1 MDHEN, CDR2 SYDVKM.

The rearrangement joins TRBV6-6 to TRBJ1-2; 10 bases are shared with TRBD1. The length of the CDR3 is 13 residues. After removal of 6 bases from V and 7 bases from J, the junction contained 5 bases not matched to a gene. The V gene's germline CDR1 is MNHNY and CDR2 SVGAGI (reference sequence). The CDR3 reads CASRLTGGGGYTF. Here the CDR3 DNA reads TGTGCCAGCAGACTGACAGGGGGCGGTGGCTACACCTTC.